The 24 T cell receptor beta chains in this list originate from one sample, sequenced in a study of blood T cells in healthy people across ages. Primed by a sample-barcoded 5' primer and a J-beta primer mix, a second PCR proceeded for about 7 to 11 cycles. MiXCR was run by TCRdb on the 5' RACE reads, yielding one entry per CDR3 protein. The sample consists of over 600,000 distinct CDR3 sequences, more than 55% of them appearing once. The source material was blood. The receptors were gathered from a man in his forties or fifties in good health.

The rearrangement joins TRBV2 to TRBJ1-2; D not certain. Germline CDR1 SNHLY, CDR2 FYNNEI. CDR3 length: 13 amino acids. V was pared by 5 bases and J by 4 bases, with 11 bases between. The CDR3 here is CASSIVVGYGYTF. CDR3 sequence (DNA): TGTGCCAGCAGTATCGTTGTAGGCTATGGCTACACCTTC.

CDR3 residues: CASLAGRLNEQFF. The CDR3 DNA follows: TGTGCCAGCCTAGCGGGGCGTCTGAATGAGCAGTTCTTC. The chain is built from TRBV2 and TRBJ2-1; the match to TRBD2 covers 9 bases. The V gene's germline CDR1 is SNHLY and CDR2 FYNNEI. V lost 8 bases to trimming and J lost 7 bases; unmatched junction nucleotides: 6. The CDR3 covers 13 residues.

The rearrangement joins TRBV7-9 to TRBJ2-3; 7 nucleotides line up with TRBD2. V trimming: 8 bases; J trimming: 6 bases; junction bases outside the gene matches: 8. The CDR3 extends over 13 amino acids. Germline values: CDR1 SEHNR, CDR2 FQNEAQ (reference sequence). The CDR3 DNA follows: TGTGCCAGCGGAACCGACGGGGGGGATACGCAGTATTTT. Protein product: CASGTDGGDTQYF.

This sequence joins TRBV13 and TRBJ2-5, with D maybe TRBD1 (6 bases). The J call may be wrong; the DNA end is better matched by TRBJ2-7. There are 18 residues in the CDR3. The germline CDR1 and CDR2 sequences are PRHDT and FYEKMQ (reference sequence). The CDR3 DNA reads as TGTGCCAGCAGCCCCTTAGGGGGTGGAACCCAAAAAAAGTACGAGCAGTACTTC. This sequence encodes CASSPLGGGTQKKYEQYF.

The CDR3 here is CASRGTSSDTQYF. CDR3 DNA sequence: TGTGCCAGCAGGGGAACTAGCTCGGATACGCAGTATTTT. J is TRBJ2-3 and V is TRBV9, with D possibly matching TRBD2 (6 bases). There are 13 residues in the CDR3. The germline V and J ends were trimmed by 5 bases and 6 bases, with 13 bases remaining between them. Germline CDR1 is SGDLS and CDR2 is YYNGEE.

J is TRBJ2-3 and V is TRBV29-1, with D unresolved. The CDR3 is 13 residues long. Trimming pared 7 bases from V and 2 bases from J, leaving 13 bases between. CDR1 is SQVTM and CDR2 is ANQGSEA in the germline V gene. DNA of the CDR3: TGCAGCGCTAGACATACAGTCACAGATACGCAGTATTTT. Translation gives CSARHTVTDTQYF.

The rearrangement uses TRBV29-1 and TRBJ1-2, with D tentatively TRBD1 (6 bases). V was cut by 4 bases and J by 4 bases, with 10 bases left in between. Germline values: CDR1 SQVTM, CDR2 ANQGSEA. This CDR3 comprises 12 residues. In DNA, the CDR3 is TGCAGCGTTGCATACAGGGCCTATGGCTACACCTTC. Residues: CSVAYRAYGYTF.

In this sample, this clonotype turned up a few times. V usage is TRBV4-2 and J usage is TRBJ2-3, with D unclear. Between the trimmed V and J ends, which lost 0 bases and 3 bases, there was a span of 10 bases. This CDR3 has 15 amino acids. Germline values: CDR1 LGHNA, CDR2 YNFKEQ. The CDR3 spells CASSQDLVATDTQYF. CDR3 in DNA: TGTGCCAGCAGCCAAGATCTTGTGGCTACAGATACGCAGTATTTT.

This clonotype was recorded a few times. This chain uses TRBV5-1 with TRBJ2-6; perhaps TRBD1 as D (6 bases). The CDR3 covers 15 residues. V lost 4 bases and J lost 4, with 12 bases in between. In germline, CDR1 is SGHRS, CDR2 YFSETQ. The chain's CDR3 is CASSLNRAGANVLTF. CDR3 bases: TGCGCCAGCAGCCTAAACAGGGCCGGGGCCAACGTCCTGACTTTC.

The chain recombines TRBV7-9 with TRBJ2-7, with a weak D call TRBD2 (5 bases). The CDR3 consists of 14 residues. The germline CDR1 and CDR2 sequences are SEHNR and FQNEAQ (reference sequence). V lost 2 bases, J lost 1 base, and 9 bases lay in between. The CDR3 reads CASSLTTRSYEQYF. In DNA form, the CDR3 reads TGTGCCAGCAGCTTAACTACTAGGTCCTACGAGCAGTACTTC.

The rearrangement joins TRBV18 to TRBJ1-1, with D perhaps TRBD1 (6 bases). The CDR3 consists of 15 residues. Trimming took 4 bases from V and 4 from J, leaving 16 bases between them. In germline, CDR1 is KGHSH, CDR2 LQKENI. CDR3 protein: CASSQQGSFGTEAFF. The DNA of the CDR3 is TGTGCCAGCTCACAACAGGGTTCTTTCGGCACTGAAGCTTTCTTT.

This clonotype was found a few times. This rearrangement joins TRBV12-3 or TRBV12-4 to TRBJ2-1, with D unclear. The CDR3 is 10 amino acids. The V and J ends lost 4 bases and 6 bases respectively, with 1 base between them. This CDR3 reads CASSSNEQFF. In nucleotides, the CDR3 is TGTGCCAGCAGTTCCAATGAGCAGTTCTTC.

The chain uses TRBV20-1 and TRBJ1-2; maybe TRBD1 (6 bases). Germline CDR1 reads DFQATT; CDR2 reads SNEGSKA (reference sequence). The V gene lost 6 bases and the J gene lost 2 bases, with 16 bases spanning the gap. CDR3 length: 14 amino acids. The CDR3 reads CSAPPDSLNYGYTF. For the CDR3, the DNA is TGCAGTGCGCCCCCGGACAGTTTAAACTATGGCTACACCTTC.

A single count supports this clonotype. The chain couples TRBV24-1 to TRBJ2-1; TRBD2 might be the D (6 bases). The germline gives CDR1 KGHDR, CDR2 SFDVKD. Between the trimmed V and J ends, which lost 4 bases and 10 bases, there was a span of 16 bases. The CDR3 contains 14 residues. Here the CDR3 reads CATSDPGRVGEQFF. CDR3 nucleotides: TGTGCCACCAGTGACCCCGGGAGAGTGGGAGAGCAGTTCTTC.

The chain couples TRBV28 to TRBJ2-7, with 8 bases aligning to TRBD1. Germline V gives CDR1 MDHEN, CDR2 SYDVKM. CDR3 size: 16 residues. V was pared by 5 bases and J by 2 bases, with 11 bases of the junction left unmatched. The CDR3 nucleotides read TGTGCCAGCAGTCCCGGGACAGGCCTGGGGCCCTACGAGCAGTACTTC. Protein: CASSPGTGLGPYEQYF.

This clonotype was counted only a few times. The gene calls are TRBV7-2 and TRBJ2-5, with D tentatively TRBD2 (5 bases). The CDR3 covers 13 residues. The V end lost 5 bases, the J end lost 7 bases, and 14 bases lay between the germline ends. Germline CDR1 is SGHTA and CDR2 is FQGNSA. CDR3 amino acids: CASSDGLARTQYF. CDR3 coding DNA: TGTGCCAGCAGCGACGGACTGGCACGGACCCAGTACTTC.

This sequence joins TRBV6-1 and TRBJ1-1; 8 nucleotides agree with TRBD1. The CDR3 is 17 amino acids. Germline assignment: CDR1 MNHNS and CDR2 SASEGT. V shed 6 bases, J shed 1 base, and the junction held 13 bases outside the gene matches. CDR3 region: CASRPGSTGATNTEAFF. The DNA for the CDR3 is TGTGCCAGCAGGCCCGGGTCGACAGGGGCGACGAACACTGAAGCTTTCTTT.

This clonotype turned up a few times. For the CDR3, the DNA is TGCAGTGCGGTCGGGTACGGGGTCGGAGAGCAGTTCTTC. It yields the protein CSAVGYGVGEQFF. The chain recombines TRBV20-1 with TRBJ2-1; D may be TRBD2 (5 bases). CDR3 length equals 13 residues. Looked up from germline, CDR1 is DFQATT and CDR2 is SNEGSKA (reference sequence). Trimming removed 6 bases at V and 10 bases at J, with 19 bases between.

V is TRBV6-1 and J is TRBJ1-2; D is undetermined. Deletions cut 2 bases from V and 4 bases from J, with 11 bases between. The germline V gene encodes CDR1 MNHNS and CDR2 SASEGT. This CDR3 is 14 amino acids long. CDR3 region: CASSEMKAAYGYTF. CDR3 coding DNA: TGTGCCAGCAGTGAAATGAAGGCGGCCTATGGCTACACCTTC.

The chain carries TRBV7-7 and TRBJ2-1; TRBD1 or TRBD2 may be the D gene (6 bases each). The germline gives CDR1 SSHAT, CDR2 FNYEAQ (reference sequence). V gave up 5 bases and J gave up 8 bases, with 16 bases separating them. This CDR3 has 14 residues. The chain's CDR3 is CASSQGTEEYEQFF. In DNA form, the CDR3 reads TGTGCCAGCAGCCAGGGGACTGAGGAGTATGAGCAGTTCTTC.

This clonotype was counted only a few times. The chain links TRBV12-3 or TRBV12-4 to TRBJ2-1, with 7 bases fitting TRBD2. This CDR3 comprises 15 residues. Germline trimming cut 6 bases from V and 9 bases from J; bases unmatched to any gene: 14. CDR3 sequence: CASSLSGGSVSEQFF. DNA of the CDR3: TGTGCCAGCAGCCTCTCGGGCGGGAGCGTTTCTGAGCAGTTCTTC.

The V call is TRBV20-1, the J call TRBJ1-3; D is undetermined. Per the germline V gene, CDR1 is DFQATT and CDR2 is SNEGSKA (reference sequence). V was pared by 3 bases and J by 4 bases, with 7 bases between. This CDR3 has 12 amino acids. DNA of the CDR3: TGCAGTGCTAGGGACGTCGGAAACACCATATATTTT. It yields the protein CSARDVGNTIYF.

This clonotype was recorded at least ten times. CDR3 amino acids: CASSVSVDTQYF. CDR3 in DNA: TGTGCCAGCAGCGTTTCGGTAGATACGCAGTATTTT. The genes are TRBV9 and TRBJ2-3; D is unresolved. The V gene lost 2 bases and the J gene lost 5 bases, with 6 bases spanning the gap. Germline V gene data show CDR1 as SGDLS and CDR2 as YYNGEE. The CDR3 has 12 residues.

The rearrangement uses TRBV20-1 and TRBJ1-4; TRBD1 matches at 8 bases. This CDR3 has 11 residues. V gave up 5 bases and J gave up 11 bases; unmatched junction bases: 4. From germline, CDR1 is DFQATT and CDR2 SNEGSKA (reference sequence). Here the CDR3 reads CSAQGQVKLFF. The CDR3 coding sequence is TGCAGTGCTCAGGGACAGGTTAAACTGTTTTTT.